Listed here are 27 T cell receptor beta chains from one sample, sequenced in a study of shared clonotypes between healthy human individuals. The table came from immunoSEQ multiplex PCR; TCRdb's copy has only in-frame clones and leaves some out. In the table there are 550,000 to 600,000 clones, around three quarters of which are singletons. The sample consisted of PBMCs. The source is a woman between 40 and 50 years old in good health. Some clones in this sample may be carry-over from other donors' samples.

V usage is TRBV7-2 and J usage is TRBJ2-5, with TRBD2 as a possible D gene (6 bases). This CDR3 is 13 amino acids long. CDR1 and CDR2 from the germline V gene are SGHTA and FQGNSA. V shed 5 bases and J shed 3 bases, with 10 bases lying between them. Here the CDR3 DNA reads TGTGCCAGCAGCCGGCGGGGAGAAGAGACCCAGTACTTC. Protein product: CASSRRGEETQYF.

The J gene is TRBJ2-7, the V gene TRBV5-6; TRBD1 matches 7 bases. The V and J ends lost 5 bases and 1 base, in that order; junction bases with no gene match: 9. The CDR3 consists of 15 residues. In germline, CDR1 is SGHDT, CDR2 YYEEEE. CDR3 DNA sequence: TGTGCCAGCAGTCTTACAGGGGTGACGTCCTACGAGCAGTACTTC. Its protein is CASSLTGVTSYEQYF.

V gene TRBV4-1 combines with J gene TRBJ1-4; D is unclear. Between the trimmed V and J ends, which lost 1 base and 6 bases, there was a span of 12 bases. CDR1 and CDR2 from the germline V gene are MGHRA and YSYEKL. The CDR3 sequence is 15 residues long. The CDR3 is CASSQGAGRDEKLFF. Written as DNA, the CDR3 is TGCGCCAGCAGCCAAGGGGCGGGGAGGGATGAAAAACTGTTTTTT.

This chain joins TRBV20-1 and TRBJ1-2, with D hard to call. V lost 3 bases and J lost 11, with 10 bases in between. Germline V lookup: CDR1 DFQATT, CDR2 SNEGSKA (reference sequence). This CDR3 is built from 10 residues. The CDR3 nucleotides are TGCAGTGCTAGTATGGGGTGGTACACCTTC. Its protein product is CSASMGWYTF.

The CDR3 loop reads CASSSLRGENTEAFF. The DNA for the CDR3 is TGTGCCAGCAGCTCCCTGAGAGGGGAGAACACTGAAGCTTTCTTT. This chain connects TRBV14 to TRBJ1-1; D might be TRBD1 (5 bases). Per the germline V gene, CDR1 is SGHDN and CDR2 is FVKESK. V lost 5 bases and J 1 base, leaving 14 bases between the germline ends. CDR3 length: 15 amino acids.

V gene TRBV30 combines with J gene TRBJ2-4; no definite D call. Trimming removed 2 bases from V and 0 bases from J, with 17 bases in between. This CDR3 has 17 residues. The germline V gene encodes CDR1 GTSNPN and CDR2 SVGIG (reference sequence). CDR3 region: CAWSHSRVSLAKNIQYF. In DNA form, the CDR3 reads TGTGCCTGGAGTCATTCTCGAGTATCCCTAGCCAAAAACATTCAGTACTTC.

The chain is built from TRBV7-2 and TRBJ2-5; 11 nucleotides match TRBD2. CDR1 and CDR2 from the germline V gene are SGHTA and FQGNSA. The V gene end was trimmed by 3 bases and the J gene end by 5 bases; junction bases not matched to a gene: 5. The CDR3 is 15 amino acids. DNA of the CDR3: TGTGCCAGCAGCTTCCTAGCGGGAGGAGGGGAGACCCAGTACTTC. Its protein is CASSFLAGGGETQYF.

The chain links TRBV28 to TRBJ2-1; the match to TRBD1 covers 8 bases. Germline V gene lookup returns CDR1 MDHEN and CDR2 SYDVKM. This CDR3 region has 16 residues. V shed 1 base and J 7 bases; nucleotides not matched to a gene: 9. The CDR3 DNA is TGTGCCAGCAGTTTATCGTCGAACAGGGGGAAGAATGAGCAGTTCTTC. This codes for CASSLSSNRGKNEQFF.

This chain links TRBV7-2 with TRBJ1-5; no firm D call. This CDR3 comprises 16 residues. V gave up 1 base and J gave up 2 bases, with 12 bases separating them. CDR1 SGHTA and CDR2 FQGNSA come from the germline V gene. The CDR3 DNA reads TGTGCCAGCAGCTTAGTGGGAATCGCGGGCAATCAGCCCCAGCATTTT. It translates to CASSLVGIAGNQPQHF.

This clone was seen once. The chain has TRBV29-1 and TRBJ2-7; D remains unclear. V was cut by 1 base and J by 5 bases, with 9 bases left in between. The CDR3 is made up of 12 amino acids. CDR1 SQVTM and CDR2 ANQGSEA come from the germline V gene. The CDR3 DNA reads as TGCAGCGTTGAAGGGAAGGTGGACGAGCAGTACTTC. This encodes CSVEGKVDEQYF.

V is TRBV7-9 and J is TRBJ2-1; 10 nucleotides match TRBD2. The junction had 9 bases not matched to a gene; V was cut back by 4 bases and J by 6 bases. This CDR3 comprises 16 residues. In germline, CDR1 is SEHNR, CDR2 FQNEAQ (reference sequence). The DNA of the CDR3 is TGTGCCAGCAGCTATCCGGGACTAGCGAGGAGCAATGAGCAGTTCTTC. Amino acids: CASSYPGLARSNEQFF. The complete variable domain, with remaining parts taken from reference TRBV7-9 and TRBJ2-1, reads DTGVSQNPRHKITKRGQNVTFRCDPISEHNRLYWYRQTLGQGPEFLTYFQNEAQLEKSRLLSDRFSAERPKGSFSTLEIQRTEQGDSAMYLCASSYPGLARSNEQFFGPGTRLTVL.

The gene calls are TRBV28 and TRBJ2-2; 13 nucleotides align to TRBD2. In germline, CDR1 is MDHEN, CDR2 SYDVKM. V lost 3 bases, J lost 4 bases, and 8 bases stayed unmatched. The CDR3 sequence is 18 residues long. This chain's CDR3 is CASSFRRGLAGPTGELFF. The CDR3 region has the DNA TGTGCCAGCAGTTTTCGGAGGGGACTAGCGGGACCCACCGGGGAGCTGTTTTTT.

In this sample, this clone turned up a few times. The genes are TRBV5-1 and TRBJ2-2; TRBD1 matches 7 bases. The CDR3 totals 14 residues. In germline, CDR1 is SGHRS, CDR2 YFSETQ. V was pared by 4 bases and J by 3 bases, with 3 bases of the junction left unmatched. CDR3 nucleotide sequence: TGCGCCAGCAGCCGCGGACAGGACACCGGGGAGCTGTTTTTT. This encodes CASSRGQDTGELFF.

This CDR3 is CASSGQPGQTYGYTF. CDR3 coding DNA: TGTGCCAGCAGTGGCCAACCCGGGCAGACCTATGGCTACACCTTC. The chain carries TRBV27 and TRBJ1-2; D gene uncertain. There are 15 residues in the CDR3. Germline loops: CDR1 MNHEY, CDR2 SMNVEV (reference sequence). V lost 5 bases and J 4 bases, leaving 17 bases between the germline ends.

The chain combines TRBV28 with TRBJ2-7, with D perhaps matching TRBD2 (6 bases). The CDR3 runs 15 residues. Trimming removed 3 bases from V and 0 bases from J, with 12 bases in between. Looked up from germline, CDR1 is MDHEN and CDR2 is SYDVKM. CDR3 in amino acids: CASSFWDWRSYEQYF. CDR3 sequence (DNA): TGTGCCAGCAGTTTTTGGGACTGGCGCTCCTACGAGCAGTACTTC. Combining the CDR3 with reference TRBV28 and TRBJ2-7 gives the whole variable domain DVKVTQSSRYLVKRTGEKVFLECVQDMDHENMFWYRQDPGLGLRLIYFSYDVKMKEKGDIPEGYSVSREKKERFSLILESASTNQTSMYLCASSFWDWRSYEQYFGPGTRLTVT.

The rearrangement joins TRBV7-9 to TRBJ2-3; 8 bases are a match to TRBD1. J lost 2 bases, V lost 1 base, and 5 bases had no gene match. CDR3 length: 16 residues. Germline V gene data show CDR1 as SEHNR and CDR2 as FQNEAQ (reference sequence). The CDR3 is CASSLVQGAHTDTQYF. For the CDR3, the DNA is TGTGCCAGCAGCTTAGTGCAGGGGGCACACACAGATACGCAGTATTTT.

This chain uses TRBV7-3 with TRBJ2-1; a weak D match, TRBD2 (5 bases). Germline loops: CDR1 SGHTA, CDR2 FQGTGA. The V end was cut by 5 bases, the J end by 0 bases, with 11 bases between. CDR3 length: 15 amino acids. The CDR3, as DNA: TGTGCCAGCAGCAAGACCGGGAACTCCTACAATGAGCAGTTCTTC. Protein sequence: CASSKTGNSYNEQFF.

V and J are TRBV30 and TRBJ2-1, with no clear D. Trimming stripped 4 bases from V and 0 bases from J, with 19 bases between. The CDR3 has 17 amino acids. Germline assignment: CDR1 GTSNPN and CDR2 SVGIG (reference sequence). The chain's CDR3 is CAWTKGRAEFSYNEQFF. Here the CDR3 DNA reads TGTGCCTGGACAAAAGGTCGGGCAGAATTCTCCTACAATGAGCAGTTCTTC.

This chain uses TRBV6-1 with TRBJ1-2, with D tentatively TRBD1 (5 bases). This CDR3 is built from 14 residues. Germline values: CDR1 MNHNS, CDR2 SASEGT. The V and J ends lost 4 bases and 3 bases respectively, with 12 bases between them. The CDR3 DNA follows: TGTGCCAGCAGTGCTACGGGACTTGACTATGGCTACACCTTC. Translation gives CASSATGLDYGYTF.

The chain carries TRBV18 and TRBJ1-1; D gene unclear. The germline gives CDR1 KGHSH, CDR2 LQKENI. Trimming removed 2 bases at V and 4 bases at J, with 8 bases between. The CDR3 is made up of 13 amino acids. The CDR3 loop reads CASSPVGGTEAFF. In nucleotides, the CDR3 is TGTGCCAGCTCACCAGTGGGTGGCACTGAAGCTTTCTTT. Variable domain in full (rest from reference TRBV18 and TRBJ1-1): NAGVMQNPRHLVRRRGQEARLRCSPMKGHSHVYWYRQLPEEGLKFMVYLQKENIIDESGMPKERFSAEFPKEGPSILRIQQVVRGDSAAYFCASSPVGGTEAFFGQGTRLTVV.

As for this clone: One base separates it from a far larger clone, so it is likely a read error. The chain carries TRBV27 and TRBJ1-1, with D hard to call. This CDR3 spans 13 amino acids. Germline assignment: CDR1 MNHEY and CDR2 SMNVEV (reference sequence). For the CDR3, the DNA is TGTGCCAGCAGCGAGAGGGAGAACACTGAAGATTTCTTT. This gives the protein CASSERENTEDFF.

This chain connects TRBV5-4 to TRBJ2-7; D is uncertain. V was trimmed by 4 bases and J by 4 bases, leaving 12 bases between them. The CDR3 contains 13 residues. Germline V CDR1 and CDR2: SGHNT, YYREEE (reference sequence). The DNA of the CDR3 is TGTGCCAGCAGCCCCGGTTGGGGTTACGAGCAGTACTTC. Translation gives CASSPGWGYEQYF.

Written as DNA, the CDR3 is TGTGCCAGCAGCCAGGGACTAGCGAGGGACGGGGAGCTGTTTTTT. Translating gives CASSQGLARDGELFF. The chain recombines TRBV4-2 with TRBJ2-2; 10 nucleotides align to TRBD2. The V segment lost 3 bases and the J segment 7 bases; nucleotides outside the gene matches: 5. The CDR3 is 15 residues long. The V gene's germline CDR1 is LGHNA and CDR2 YNFKEQ.

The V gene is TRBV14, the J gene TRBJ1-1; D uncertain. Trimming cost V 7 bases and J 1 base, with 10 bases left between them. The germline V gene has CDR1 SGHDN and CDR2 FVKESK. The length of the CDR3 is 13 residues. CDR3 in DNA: TGTGCCAGCACCCTGGGTCCGAACACTGAAGCTTTCTTT. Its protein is CASTLGPNTEAFF. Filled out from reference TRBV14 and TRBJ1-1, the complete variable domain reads EAGVTQFPSHSVIEKGQTVTLRCDPISGHDNLYWYRRVMGKEIKFLLHFVKESKQDESGMPNNRFLAERTGGTYSTLKVQPAELEDSGVYFCASTLGPNTEAFFGQGTRLTVV.

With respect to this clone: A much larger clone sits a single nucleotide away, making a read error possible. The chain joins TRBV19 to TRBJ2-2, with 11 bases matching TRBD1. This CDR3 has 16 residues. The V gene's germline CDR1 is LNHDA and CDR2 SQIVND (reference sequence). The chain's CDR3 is CASSGQGAVATGKLFF. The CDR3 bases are TGTGCCAGTAGTGGACAGGGGGCCGTTGCCACCGGGAAGCTGTTTTTT.

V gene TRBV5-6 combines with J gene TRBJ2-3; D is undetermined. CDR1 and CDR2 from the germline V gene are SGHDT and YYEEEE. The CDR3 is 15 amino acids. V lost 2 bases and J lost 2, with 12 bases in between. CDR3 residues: CASSLFAENTDTQYF. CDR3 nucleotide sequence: TGTGCCAGCAGCTTATTTGCGGAGAACACAGATACGCAGTATTTT.

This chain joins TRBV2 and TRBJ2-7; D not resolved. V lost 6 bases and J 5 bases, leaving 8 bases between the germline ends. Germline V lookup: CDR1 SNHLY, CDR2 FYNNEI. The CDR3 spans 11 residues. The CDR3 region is CASSWVNEQYF. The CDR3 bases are TGTGCCAGCAGCTGGGTGAACGAGCAGTACTTC.